Presented here are 5 T cell receptor beta chains from one specimen sequenced in a study of T cell responses to AZD1222 COVID-19 vaccine. Clones were read by immunoSEQ multiplex PCR, and TCRdb kept only the in-frame ones, dropping some. This sample has more than 140,000 clones, with approximately 89% found just once. This sample comprised peripheral blood, obtained on day 0 of AZD1222 vaccination. The source of these receptors is an adult in good health.

This chain links TRBV10-3 with TRBJ2-5, with a weak D call TRBD1 (6 bases). Germline CDR1 ENHRY, CDR2 SYGVKD. The CDR3 loop spans 17 amino acids. The V and J ends lost 3 bases and 4 bases respectively, with 21 bases between them. CDR3: CAISDSGRGLTGETQYF. Here the CDR3 DNA reads TGTGCCATCAGTGACTCGGGCAGGGGTTTGACCGGAGAGACCCAGTACTTC.

This clone was found many times. Other DNA sequences within the sample encode an identical CDR3. The chain combines TRBV5-6 with TRBJ1-4; no clear D. This CDR3 contains 14 residues. CDR1 is SGHDT, CDR2 YYEEEE, per germline. The V and J ends lost 1 base and 0 bases respectively, with 4 bases between them. This CDR3 reads CASSLIATNEKLFF. CDR3 sequence (DNA): TGTGCCAGCAGCTTGATCGCAACTAATGAAAAACTGTTTTTT.

This rearrangement joins TRBV5-5 to TRBJ1-4; D is possibly TRBD1 (5 bases). Germline assignment: CDR1 SGHKS and CDR2 YYEKEE (reference sequence). The V end was cut by 0 bases, the J end by 5 bases, with 11 bases between. The CDR3 length is 15 residues. The CDR3 DNA reads TGTGCCAGCAGCTTGGAGGGGCGCCGGAATGAAAAACTGTTTTTT. Encoded protein: CASSLEGRRNEKLFF.

This rearrangement joins TRBV7-3 to TRBJ2-2, with D possibly being TRBD2 (5 bases). CDR3 size: 11 residues. Germline loops: CDR1 SGHTA, CDR2 FQGTGA. Trimming removed 5 bases at V and 8 bases at J, with 6 bases between. The CDR3 here is CASSPGGELFF. In DNA, the CDR3 is TGTGCCAGCAGCCCGGGGGGGGAGCTGTTTTTT.

The V call is TRBV7-9, the J call TRBJ2-2; weak D call: TRBD2 (5 bases). The CDR3 has 13 residues. Trimming removed 2 bases from V and 7 bases from J, with 8 bases in between. CDR1 and CDR2 (germline): SEHNR, FQNEAQ (reference sequence). The CDR3 nucleotides read TGTGCCAGCAGCTTAACCGGGGTCGGGGAGCTGTTTTTT. It specifies CASSLTGVGELFF. Full variable domain (remainder filled in from reference TRBV7-9 and TRBJ2-2): DTGVSQNPRHKITKRGQNVTFRCDPISEHNRLYWYRQTLGQGPEFLTYFQNEAQLEKSRLLSDRFSAERPKGSFSTLEIQRTEQGDSAMYLCASSLTGVGELFFGEGSRLTVL.